This T cell receptor (beta chain) was identified during a study of cytomegalovirus exposure and HLA in healthy donors (dated 2017 in TCRdb). For context, the study as a whole: According to a later analysis, the 120 or so validation repertoires were produced on the same platform as the approximately 600 repertoires of the first cohort. The study aimed to test whether cataloging public T cell receptors could reveal signatures of past pathogen exposure. A separate validation cohort of approximately 120 different subjects was used in addition to the 666-subject first cohort. High-throughput TCR immunosequencing, statistical association of individual TCRs with disease status, and machine learning were combined to predict cytomegalovirus infection status. Points the paper makes about the study in general: The study gave a list of over 150 TCR beta chains associated with cytomegalovirus. A later analysis lacked HLA typing for the validation cohort, so it scored co-occurrence in that cohort across all 120 repertoires. In a later analysis, TCRs clustered in the first cohort were found to also tend to co-occur in the 120 validation repertoires, with roughly 93% of cluster scores above 0. According to the authors, the approach could potentially be generalized to other disease states and immunological phenotypes. Cytomegalovirus status was reported to be diagnosed by the classifier with high specificity and sensitivity in both the original and validation cohorts. A few of the identified cytomegalovirus-associated TCR beta chains were confirmed in vitro to be specific for cytomegalovirus antigens. Most TCR sequences were seen in very few donors, while some public TCRs were found in many individuals.

With regard to this clone: The clone's antigen remains unknown. Base-call qualities are not available, and no considerably larger clone is one nucleotide away.

The germline V gene yields SGHNT for CDR1 and YENEEA for CDR2. Compared with germline, V lacks 5 bases and J lacks 2 bases; bases without a gene match: 2. The CDR3, cysteine through phenylalanine, is 13 amino acids long. The kept DNA is CDR3 alone, 39 bases in frame from the first base. The protocol used for the library was the immunoSEQ multiplex PCR assay. Turning to the authors' computational methods: To diagnose cytomegalovirus status from the catalog of TCR beta chain sequences, a statistical classification framework was built. In its TCRdb copy, this immuneACCESS table keeps in-frame sequences only and misses some clones. Where compared with another copy, unresolved V genes explain less than half of these, and the others have no known cause. V and J calls and clone size come straight from that table; D and trimming were deduced from the DNA. Within this sample are over 200,000 clones, with around 91% of them counted one time only. The ten largest make up 0.35% to 0.45% of the sample.

Separate from the approximately 730-subject first cohort, the validation cohort of some 130 subjects was the group to which the donors belonged. The source of this sequence is a woman between 18 and 29 years old in good health and CMV-seronegative. Here the chain combines TRBV11-3 and TRBJ2-7; the junction holds 8 bases that match TRBD2. Sequenced sample: PBMCs. The CDR3 here reads CASSPGGAYEQYF. The base sequence is TGTGCCAGCAGCCCGGGGGGGGCCTACGAGCAGTACTTC.